The next 10 T cell receptor beta chains were all read from a single sample in a study of blood T cell repertoires in COVID-19. The table came from immunoSEQ multiplex PCR; TCRdb's copy has only in-frame clones and leaves some out. The data show about 100,000 clones, more than 80% seen once. The sequenced sample consisted of peripheral blood. Every receptor here comes from a man aged 40-49 years with active or convalescent COVID-19.

This chain joins TRBV5-1 and TRBJ1-1, with D possibly TRBD1 on 5 matching bases. Trimming took off 4 bases at V and 4 bases at J, with 8 bases between the two ends. CDR3 size: 12 residues. Per germline, CDR1 SGHRS and CDR2 YFSETQ. This chain's CDR3 is CASSAGGTEAFF. The CDR3 coding sequence is TGCGCCAGCAGCGCCGGGGGCACTGAAGCTTTCTTT.

The chain joins TRBV14 to TRBJ2-1; D is possibly TRBD2 (6 bases). V was clipped by 4 bases and J by 3 bases, with 16 bases between them. Germline CDR1 reads SGHDN; CDR2 reads FVKESK. The CDR3 has 16 amino acids. The DNA for the CDR3 is TGTGCCAGCAGCCCTCGAGCGGGTATTAACTACAATGAGCAGTTCTTC. Translating gives CASSPRAGINYNEQFF. Full variable domain (outside the CDR3, taken from reference TRBV14 and TRBJ2-1): EAGVTQFPSHSVIEKGQTVTLRCDPISGHDNLYWYRRVMGKEIKFLLHFVKESKQDESGMPNNRFLAERTGGTYSTLKVQPAELEDSGVYFCASSPRAGINYNEQFFGPGTRLTVL.

V gene TRBV9 combines with J gene TRBJ1-2; D is unresolved. This CDR3 spans 15 amino acids. Germline V lookup: CDR1 SGDLS, CDR2 YYNGEE. The V end lost 0 bases, the J end lost 1 base, and 10 bases lay between the germline ends. Here the CDR3 reads CASSVDLAINYGYTF. The CDR3 region has the DNA TGTGCCAGCAGCGTAGATTTAGCGATTAACTATGGCTACACCTTC.

The J gene is TRBJ1-2, the V gene TRBV5-6; 8 nucleotides align to TRBD1. This CDR3 contains 16 residues. Germline V lookup: CDR1 SGHDT, CDR2 YYEEEE. With V trimmed by 2 bases and J by 4 bases, 10 bases remained unmatched. In DNA form, the CDR3 reads TGTGCCAGCAGCTTCACTCAGGGGGCCCGTGGCTATGGCTACACCTTC. Its protein is CASSFTQGARGYGYTF.

J is TRBJ1-2 and V is TRBV6-5; 7 bases are a match to TRBD1. Trimming removed 6 bases from V and 8 bases from J; junction bases left unmatched: 12. CDR3 length: 14 residues. Per the germline V gene, CDR1 is MNHEY and CDR2 is SVGAGI. CDR3 residues: CASSSGAGTVGYTF. As DNA, the CDR3 is TGTGCCAGCAGCTCGGGAGCCGGGACAGTCGGCTACACCTTC.

The V gene is TRBV7-2, the J gene TRBJ1-1, with D maybe TRBD1 (6 bases). The germline V gene encodes CDR1 SGHTA and CDR2 FQGNSA. V lost 6 bases and J lost 4, with 12 bases in between. The length of the CDR3 is 13 residues. In DNA, the CDR3 is TGTGCCAGCAGACCGGTAGGGGGCACTGAAGCTTTCTTT. Protein product: CASRPVGGTEAFF.

The genes are TRBV4-1 and TRBJ1-1; possible D gene TRBD1, 6 bases. The CDR3 sequence is 16 residues long. V lost 5 bases, J lost 1 base, and 17 bases lay in between. Germline-derived CDR1 and CDR2 are MGHRA and YSYEKL. The CDR3 region has the DNA TGCGCCAGCAGCGTAGACAGGACGCTCCCGAACACTGAAGCTTTCTTT. Residues: CASSVDRTLPNTEAFF.

The V and J genes are TRBV30 and TRBJ2-2, with 11 bases lining up with TRBD2. Germline V gene data show CDR1 as GTSNPN and CDR2 as SVGIG (reference sequence). V was pared by 3 bases and J by 8 bases, with 20 bases of the junction left unmatched. CDR3 length: 19 amino acids. The CDR3 is CAWSDASMTSGAHSGELFF. The CDR3 DNA reads as TGTGCCTGGAGCGATGCCTCAATGACTAGCGGGGCCCATAGTGGGGAGCTGTTTTTT.

The V and J genes are TRBV2 and TRBJ1-2; D not certain. Between the trimmed V and J ends, which lost 2 bases and 8 bases, there was a span of 12 bases. The CDR3 consists of 13 residues. The germline V gene encodes CDR1 SNHLY and CDR2 FYNNEI. In nucleotides, the CDR3 is TGTGCCAGCAGTGAACGGGAGACAACCGGCTACACCTTC. Translating gives CASSERETTGYTF.

This clone was seen a few times. V and J are TRBV15 and TRBJ1-2, with D possibly matching TRBD1 (6 bases). Deletions cut 0 bases from V and 8 bases from J, with 16 bases between. From germline, CDR1 is LNHNV and CDR2 YYDKDF (reference sequence). The CDR3 consists of 15 residues. DNA of the CDR3: TGTGCCACCAGCAGAGAACTGACAGGTATACAAGGCTACACCTTC. Translating gives CATSRELTGIQGYTF.